The 29 T cell receptor beta chains below all came from one sample that was sequenced in a study of OX40 agonist ivuxolimab in advanced cancers. Libraries were prepared by immunoSEQ multiplex PCR; TCRdb keeps only in-frame clonotypes and omits some of them. The data hold approximately 86,000 clones, with roughly 92% observed a single time. The sample here was CD4+ or CD8+ T cells sorted from blood, taken in a trial of the OX40 agonist ivuxolimab. The receptors stem from an adult with an advanced solid tumor such as melanoma, head and neck, liver or kidney cancer.

The chain employs TRBV28 and TRBJ1-4; D remains unclear. Trimming took 6 bases from V and 7 from J, leaving 6 bases between them. The CDR3 spans 11 residues. From germline, CDR1 is MDHEN and CDR2 SYDVKM. The CDR3 DNA is TGTGCCAGCAGCTATCTTGAAAAACTGTTTTTT. This gives the protein CASSYLEKLFF.

The gene calls are TRBV2 and TRBJ2-3; possible D gene TRBD2, 6 bases. This CDR3 has 15 residues. Germline assignment: CDR1 SNHLY and CDR2 FYNNEI. Trimming left V 7 bases short and J 3 bases short, with 17 bases between. The CDR3 region has the DNA TGTGCCAGCAAGTTAGAGACTAGTCTAACAGATACGCAGTATTTT. It is translated as CASKLETSLTDTQYF.

The rearrangement links TRBV10-2 to TRBJ1-4; 7 bases map to TRBD1. The germline V gene has CDR1 WSHSY and CDR2 SAAADI. The CDR3 has 13 amino acids. The V and J ends lost 5 bases and 8 bases, in that order; junction bases with no gene match: 5. The CDR3 DNA follows: TGCGCCAGCAGTTGGGACAGCCGGGAAAAACTGTTTTTT. Translation gives CASSWDSREKLFF.

The V gene is TRBV29-1, the J gene TRBJ2-3, with a possible D match to TRBD1 (5 bases). Germline assignment: CDR1 SQVTM and CDR2 ANQGSEA. CDR3 size: 13 residues. V gave up 6 bases and J gave up 0 bases, with 10 bases separating them. CDR3 DNA sequence: TGCAGCGTGAAGACAGAAAGCACAGATACGCAGTATTTT. Translating it yields CSVKTESTDTQYF.

This clone was counted a few times. The chain has TRBV19 and TRBJ1-5, with unresolved D. V lost 1 base and J 9 bases, leaving 10 bases between the germline ends. This CDR3 comprises 13 residues. Germline CDR1 LNHDA, CDR2 SQIVND (reference sequence). CDR3 region: CASSIGSRLPQHF. Written as DNA, the CDR3 is TGTGCCAGTAGTATAGGTTCGAGACTGCCCCAGCATTTT.

This rearrangement joins TRBV4-1 to TRBJ1-5; tentatively, D is TRBD1 (5 bases). The CDR3 totals 17 residues. Trimming took off 4 bases at V and 0 bases at J, with 16 bases between the two ends. Germline V gene data show CDR1 as MGHRA and CDR2 as YSYEKL. The CDR3 DNA follows: TGCGCCAGCAGCCCCCAATCCGGGGGTTTTAGCAATCAGCCCCAGCATTTT. It specifies CASSPQSGGFSNQPQHF.

This clone was observed a few times. V and J are TRBV4-2 and TRBJ2-7; unclear D gene. V was shortened by 0 bases and J by 2 bases, with 8 bases between the two germline ends. This CDR3 is 14 amino acids long. Per the germline V gene, CDR1 is LGHNA and CDR2 is YNFKEQ. Here the CDR3 DNA reads TGTGCCAGCAGCCAAGATCGGAGTACCTACGAGCAGTACTTC. Its protein product is CASSQDRSTYEQYF.

This chain uses TRBV5-1 with TRBJ2-3; D remains ambiguous. This CDR3 has 17 amino acids. The germline gives CDR1 SGHRS, CDR2 YFSETQ. The V gene lost 4 bases and the J gene lost 0 bases, with 18 bases spanning the gap. CDR3 region: CASSPPPLGPSTDTQYF. The CDR3, as DNA: TGCGCCAGCAGCCCTCCCCCTTTAGGTCCTAGCACAGATACGCAGTATTTT.

The chain couples TRBV4-3 to TRBJ1-2; maybe TRBD1 (5 bases). Germline V gene lookup returns CDR1 LGHNA and CDR2 YSLEER. V was pared by 3 bases and J by 4 bases, with 12 bases between. CDR3 size: 14 residues. CDR3 in DNA: TGCGCCAGCAGCCAGGCGGGGGGGGGCTATGGCTACACCTTC. Its protein is CASSQAGGGYGYTF.

The V call is TRBV5-1, the J call TRBJ2-1; 7 bases are a match to TRBD2. After removal of 6 bases from V and 1 base from J, the junction contained 7 bases not matched to a gene. From germline, CDR1 is SGHRS and CDR2 YFSETQ. The CDR3 spans 15 residues. The CDR3 sequence is CASTGGSGSYNEQFF. The CDR3 region has the DNA TGCGCCAGCACCGGGGGGAGCGGTTCCTACAATGAGCAGTTCTTC. The full variable domain, in which reference TRBV5-1 and TRBJ2-1 provide the parts outside the CDR3, is KAGVTQTPRYLIKTRGQQVTLSCSPISGHRSVSWYQQTPGQGLQFLFEYFSETQRNKGNFPGRFSGRQFSNSRSEMNVSTLELGDSALYLCASTGGSGSYNEQFFGPGTRLTVL.

The rearrangement links TRBV7-9 to TRBJ1-4; D is possibly TRBD1 (5 bases). Trimming stripped 5 bases from V and 5 bases from J, with 18 bases between. The CDR3 has 16 residues. Germline CDR1 SEHNR, CDR2 FQNEAQ (reference sequence). The CDR3 sequence is CASSPGTQVTNEKLFF. CDR3 bases: TGTGCCAGCAGCCCAGGGACTCAGGTGACAAATGAAAAACTGTTTTTT.

This chain uses TRBV5-1 with TRBJ1-1; 9 nucleotides match TRBD1. The germline CDR1 and CDR2 sequences are SGHRS and YFSETQ. This CDR3 has 14 residues. The junction had 2 bases not matched to a gene; V was cut back by 4 bases and J by 1 base. The CDR3 loop is CASSPDRGNTEAFF. CDR3 DNA: TGCGCCAGCAGCCCGGACAGGGGGAACACTGAAGCTTTCTTT.

The J gene is TRBJ1-1, the V gene TRBV9, with TRBD1 as a possible D gene (6 bases). V was shortened by 4 bases and J by 5 bases, with 12 bases between the two germline ends. This CDR3 is built from 13 residues. Per germline, CDR1 SGDLS and CDR2 YYNGEE. CDR3 sequence reads: CASSSRGWTEAFF. CDR3 coding DNA: TGTGCCAGCAGCTCAAGGGGGTGGACTGAAGCTTTCTTT.

V gene TRBV5-1 combines with J gene TRBJ2-2; D is possibly TRBD1 (5 bases). V lost 0 bases to trimming and J lost 4 bases, with 7 bases between them. CDR3 size: 14 residues. CDR1 SGHRS and CDR2 YFSETQ come from the germline V gene. This CDR3 reads CASSLARVTGELFF. CDR3 nucleotides: TGCGCCAGCAGCTTGGCCAGGGTCACCGGGGAGCTGTTTTTT. The whole variable domain, filled in from reference TRBV5-1 and TRBJ2-2, reads KAGVTQTPRYLIKTRGQQVTLSCSPISGHRSVSWYQQTPGQGLQFLFEYFSETQRNKGNFPGRFSGRQFSNSRSEMNVSTLELGDSALYLCASSLARVTGELFFGEGSRLTVL.

This chain connects TRBV6-5 to TRBJ2-1; 9 nucleotides line up with TRBD2. The CDR3 loop spans 16 amino acids. Germline assignment: CDR1 MNHEY and CDR2 SVGAGI. The J segment lost 4 bases and the V segment lost 0 bases, leaving 4 bases of the junction unmatched. This CDR3 is CASSYSVAGAYNEQFF. The DNA of the CDR3 is TGTGCCAGCAGTTACTCCGTAGCGGGGGCATACAATGAGCAGTTCTTC.

Note on this clone: Different DNA sequences within this sample yield the same CDR3. The chain links TRBV7-2 to TRBJ2-5, with 8 bases lining up with TRBD2. V lost 2 bases, J lost 5 bases, and 7 bases stayed unmatched. The CDR3 totals 15 residues. The germline V gene has CDR1 SGHTA and CDR2 FQGNSA. CDR3 DNA: TGTGCCAGCAGCTTATCTAGCGGGCTTAGGGAGACCCAGTACTTC. It is translated as CASSLSSGLRETQYF.

The V call is TRBV7-2, the J call TRBJ2-1; a weak D match, TRBD1 (6 bases). V was trimmed by 5 bases and J by 15 bases, leaving 17 bases between them. From germline, CDR1 is SGHTA and CDR2 FQGNSA. The CDR3 totals 12 residues. This chain's CDR3 is CASSPHSWGPFF. The CDR3 bases are TGTGCCAGCAGCCCCCATAGCTGGGGGCCGTTCTTC.

The genes are TRBV6-5 and TRBJ2-2; weak D call: TRBD2 (6 bases). The CDR3 is 16 amino acids. V dropped 1 base and J dropped 7 bases, with 16 bases sitting between them. Germline assignment: CDR1 MNHEY and CDR2 SVGAGI. CDR3 nucleotides: TGTGCCAGCAGTTACTGGTTCGGGAGCGCCGGCGGGGAGCTGTTTTTT. This translates into CASSYWFGSAGGELFF.

V gene TRBV7-9 combines with J gene TRBJ2-1; unclear D gene. The CDR3 runs to 13 residues. V was clipped by 2 bases and J by 4 bases, with 6 bases between them. Germline loops: CDR1 SEHNR, CDR2 FQNEAQ (reference sequence). Here the CDR3 DNA reads TGTGCCAGCAGCTTAACTCCGTACAATGAGCAGTTCTTC. Translation gives CASSLTPYNEQFF.

This rearrangement joins TRBV7-9 to TRBJ2-5, with 12 bases fitting TRBD2. Looked up from germline, CDR1 is SEHNR and CDR2 is FQNEAQ (reference sequence). V shed 1 base and J 4 bases; nucleotides not matched to a gene: 7. The CDR3 is made up of 17 amino acids. The CDR3 bases are TGTGCCAGCAGCTTAGAAGGCGGACTAGCGGGAATAGAGACCCAGTACTTC. This gives the protein CASSLEGGLAGIETQYF. The whole variable domain, filled in from reference TRBV7-9 and TRBJ2-5, reads DTGVSQNPRHKITKRGQNVTFRCDPISEHNRLYWYRQTLGQGPEFLTYFQNEAQLEKSRLLSDRFSAERPKGSFSTLEIQRTEQGDSAMYLCASSLEGGLAGIETQYFGPGTRLLVL.

The J gene is TRBJ1-2, the V gene TRBV11-2; maybe TRBD1 (5 bases). Trimming shortened V by 5 bases and J by 8 bases, and 24 bases separated the two germline ends. CDR1 is SGHAT, CDR2 FQNNGV, per germline. This CDR3 contains 16 residues. CDR3 in DNA: TGTGCCAGCAGCCGCGGGGGGATTACTCTGGCCGGGGGCTACACCTTC. Encoded protein: CASSRGGITLAGGYTF.

V and J are TRBV5-1 and TRBJ1-4; 7 bases fit TRBD1. Looked up from germline, CDR1 is SGHRS and CDR2 is YFSETQ. The CDR3 contains 14 residues. V dropped 1 base and J dropped 7; count of bases not matched to a gene: 4. The CDR3 nucleotides read TGCGCCAGCAGCTTGACAGGGGTCGGTGAAAAACTGTTTTTT. This sequence encodes CASSLTGVGEKLFF.

Only one count was recorded for this clone. This chain joins TRBV10-1 and TRBJ2-1, with D perhaps matching TRBD2 (6 bases). This CDR3 is 15 amino acids long. The V gene lost 4 bases and the J gene lost 2 bases, with 12 bases spanning the gap. Germline V gene sequence: CDR1 WNHNN, CDR2 SYGVQD (reference sequence). The DNA of the CDR3 is TGCGCCAGCAGTGCCGACGGGGGAACCTACAATGAGCAGTTCTTC. Amino acids: CASSADGGTYNEQFF.

This chain links TRBV29-1 with TRBJ2-3, with D perhaps given as TRBD1 or TRBD2 (5 bases each). Germline V gene lookup returns CDR1 SQVTM and CDR2 ANQGSEA. This CDR3 has 15 amino acids. V lost 7 bases to trimming and J lost 0 bases, with 17 bases between them. In DNA form, the CDR3 reads TGCAGCGCCCACGGGACGGGAACTAGCACAGATACGCAGTATTTT. Its translation is CSAHGTGTSTDTQYF.

The chain uses TRBV28 and TRBJ2-1; 8 bases map to TRBD1. Germline V gene lookup returns CDR1 MDHEN and CDR2 SYDVKM. This CDR3 has 16 residues. The junction had 3 bases not matched to a gene; V was cut back by 2 bases and J by 0 bases. CDR3 protein: CASSLTGQGSYNEQFF. DNA of the CDR3: TGTGCCAGCAGTTTAACAGGACAGGGCTCCTACAATGAGCAGTTCTTC.

The chain has TRBV7-9 and TRBJ2-7; no reliable D call. Trimming removed 8 bases from V and 7 bases from J, with 15 bases in between. This CDR3 comprises 12 residues. Germline V gene data show CDR1 as SEHNR and CDR2 as FQNEAQ (reference sequence). The CDR3 coding sequence is TGTGCCAGCTCCCTCAGGCTCAGGGAGCAGTACTTC. Translated: CASSLRLREQYF.

V gene TRBV4-3 combines with J gene TRBJ2-2, with D possibly matching TRBD1 (6 bases). Germline assignment: CDR1 LGHNA and CDR2 YSLEER. Trimming stripped 8 bases from V and 5 bases from J, with 18 bases between. This CDR3 has 15 amino acids. The CDR3 DNA is TGCGCCAGCGGGACCCACACACAGGGAACCGGGGAGCTGTTTTTT. Translation: CASGTHTQGTGELFF.

V and J are TRBV2 and TRBJ1-1; TRBD1 matches 9 bases. Germline lookup yields CDR1 SNHLY and CDR2 FYNNEI. The CDR3 is 13 amino acids. V lost 4 bases, J lost 3 bases, and 0 bases stayed unmatched. CDR3 sequence: CASSGDRDTEAFF. The CDR3 DNA reads TGTGCCAGCAGTGGGGACAGGGACACTGAAGCTTTCTTT.

This sequence joins TRBV9 and TRBJ2-2; 8 bases are shared with TRBD2. Per the germline V gene, CDR1 is SGDLS and CDR2 is YYNGEE. J gave up 3 bases and V 4 bases, and 5 bases lay outside the gene matches. The CDR3 spans 15 residues. For the CDR3, the DNA is TGTGCCAGCAGCTCTAGCGGGCATTACACCGGGGAGCTGTTTTTT. As protein: CASSSSGHYTGELFF.